These 8 T cell receptor beta chains share one sample of origin, sequenced in a study of blood T cells in healthy people across ages. With a J-beta primer mix and a sample-barcoded 5' primer, a second PCR ran about 6 to 11 cycles. TCRdb reanalysed the 5' RACE reads using MiXCR and keeps one entry per CDR3 protein. The profile shows about 1,600,000 distinct CDR3 sequences, approximately 42% of them singletons. The sequenced sample was blood. These receptor sequences come from a woman aged 18-35 years in good health.

The chain has TRBV27 and TRBJ1-1, with D uncertain. This CDR3 spans 14 amino acids. Per the germline V gene, CDR1 is MNHEY and CDR2 is SMNVEV (reference sequence). Deletions cut 5 bases from V and 4 bases from J, with 14 bases between. CDR3 residues: CASSHQNKGTEAFF. The CDR3 nucleotides are TGTGCCAGCAGTCATCAGAATAAAGGCACTGAAGCTTTCTTT.

This clonotype has more than one count but fewer than ten. The chain has TRBV3-1 and TRBJ2-1, with TRBD2 matching 13 bases. The CDR3 length is 16 residues. Trimming removed 2 bases from V and 9 bases from J; junction bases left unmatched: 7. Germline V gene sequence: CDR1 LGHDT, CDR2 YNNKEL (reference sequence). The CDR3 DNA sequence: TGTGCCAGCAGCCAATCGAGGACTAGCGGGAGCGGTGAGCAGTTCTTC. It specifies CASSQSRTSGSGEQFF.

This clonotype was seen only a few times. This rearrangement joins TRBV28 to TRBJ2-7, with TRBD1 matching 8 bases. The V gene's germline CDR1 is MDHEN and CDR2 SYDVKM. V trimming: 7 bases; J trimming: 0 bases; junction bases outside the gene matches: 8. The CDR3 length is 15 residues. The CDR3 is CASTERTGYSYEQYF. CDR3 nucleotides: TGTGCCAGCACCGAGAGGACAGGGTACTCCTACGAGCAGTACTTC.

The chain is built from TRBV6-1 and TRBJ1-2; no firm D call. Per germline, CDR1 MNHNS and CDR2 SASEGT. This CDR3 spans 12 amino acids. Trimming pared 0 bases from V and 7 bases from J, leaving 6 bases between. The CDR3 DNA reads as TGTGCCAGCAGTGAAGCAAGGACTGGCTACACCTTC. This encodes CASSEARTGYTF.

The chain employs TRBV9 and TRBJ2-1, with 13 bases aligning to TRBD2. CDR1 and CDR2 (germline): SGDLS, YYNGEE. The CDR3 has 16 residues. The trim removed 3 bases at V and 5 bases at J, leaving 5 bases unmatched. The CDR3 nucleotides read TGTGCCAGCAGCGAACTAGCGGGAGGGACTAACAATGAGCAGTTCTTC. Encoded protein: CASSELAGGTNNEQFF.

This clonotype was picked up a small number of times. The chain links TRBV4-1 to TRBJ1-5; a possible D gene is TRBD1 (6 bases). The germline V gene encodes CDR1 MGHRA and CDR2 YSYEKL. V gave up 1 base and J gave up 0 bases, with 19 bases separating them. This CDR3 has 19 amino acids. Here the CDR3 DNA reads TGCGCCAGCAGCCAAGTTTATGGGAGGGGGGCTTATAGCAATCAGCCCCAGCATTTT. Residues: CASSQVYGRGAYSNQPQHF.

The chain recombines TRBV25-1 with TRBJ2-3; 11 bases match TRBD2. Germline V gives CDR1 MGHDK, CDR2 SYGVNS. V lost 6 bases, J lost 5 bases, and 7 bases stayed unmatched. The CDR3 runs to 15 residues. The CDR3 protein is CASSPWLAGGDTQYF. The CDR3, as DNA: TGTGCCAGCAGCCCTTGGCTAGCGGGAGGAGATACGCAGTATTTT.

This chain joins TRBV5-1 and TRBJ1-4; 7 nucleotides line up with TRBD1. Germline V gene lookup returns CDR1 SGHRS and CDR2 YFSETQ. With V trimmed by 6 bases and J by 0 bases, 2 bases remained unmatched. The CDR3 covers 14 residues. CDR3 sequence (DNA): TGCGCCAGCAACACAGGGGCAACTAATGAAAAACTGTTTTTT. Protein: CASNTGATNEKLFF.